The T cell receptor (beta chain) described here comes from a study of radiation and T cells in renal cell carcinoma. The time point denotes: blood 4 weeks post-SBRT, at nephrectomy. The treatment here: 15 Gy SBRT to primary tumor, nephrectomy 4 weeks later. Nephrectomy followed 15 Gy stereotactic body radiation by 4 weeks. Serial blood draws occurred at baseline and 2 and 4 weeks post-SBRT. CDR1 and CDR2 (germline): LNHDA, SQIVND (reference sequence). V lost 5 bases to trimming and J lost 10 bases, with 15 bases between them. This CDR3 is built from 13 residues. Concerning this clone: What it binds is not known.

Overall study findings and caveats: From baseline, blood top tumor clonotypes peaked at 2 weeks post-radiation. Without pretreatment biopsies, baseline tumor clonotype presence was undetermined.

Here immunoSEQ multiplex PCR was the method, and the copy in TCRdb shows in-frame clones only, minus some. The data show roughly 80,000 clones, roughly 85% seen once. Sequencing was performed on blood, taken from a patient whose treatment included radiotherapy and nephrectomy. The rearrangement uses TRBV19 and TRBJ1-5; D unclear. This sequence was found in a woman in her fifties or sixties with renal cell carcinoma. CDR3 nucleotide sequence: TGTGCCAGTAGTCCCCCGGACCGTCCCCCCCAGCATTTT. Protein product: CASSPPDRPPQHF.